This is a list of T cell receptor beta chains from one sample in a study of a mutant IDH1 vaccine in newly diagnosed glioma. Which antigens these TCRs recognize remains unknown. Sequenced by immunoSEQ multiplex PCR; TCRdb stores in-frame clones only, minus some. This table holds over 80,000 clones, roughly four fifths found once. The input for sequencing was PBMCs, taken from a glioma patient whose treatment included an IDH1 peptide vaccine. The receptor source for this set is a man aged 35 to 55 with glioma. Both conserved end residues are part of each CDR3. The D gene is left open where the match is weak.

d_call cdr3_length v_call cdr3_aa
TRBD2 15 TRBV11-2 CASSFLAGGPNEQFF
. 16 TRBV7-9 CASSLGGGRIPDTQYF
TRBD2 16 TRBV5-1 CASSLGLAGAQETQYF
. 12 TRBV15 CATSREEGGYTF
TRBD2 15 TRBV10-3 CAISRTSGGQETQYF
. 17 TRBV14 CASSQDMGPSSGNTIYF
. 12 TRBV6-1 CASSDRRTVEHF
TRBD2 16 TRBV5-1 CASSLDRSGGEREQFF
TRBD1 14 TRBV18 CASSSADRGLGQYF
. 17 TRBV10-3 CAISEPGSGGLYYGYTF
TRBD2 15 TRBV6-5 CASKAGAGPTDTQYF
TRBD1 15 TRBV5-1 CASSAGQGAAYEQYF
. 12 TRBV28 CASSSGAYEQYF
TRBD1 14 TRBV6-6 CASSYGQGTEKLFF
TRBD1 14 TRBV4-3 CASSQDGTGGGYTF
TRBD2 14 TRBV12-5 CASGLVSGGAKQFF
TRBD2 15 TRBV13 CASSYRLAGEHEQYF
. 14 TRBV5-1 CASSLADTDTEAFF
TRBD2 17 TRBV9 CASSPGLAGGPNGELFF
TRBD1 14 TRBV27 CASSRDRVRDTQYF
. 15 TRBV10-3 CAMGTRPEINTEAFF
. 14 TRBV7-9 CASSFGTPNSPLHF
. 14 TRBV5-1 CASSLGSSYNEQFF
TRBD2 13 TRBV5-1 CATSSGSSDIQYF
. 15 TRBV7-9 CASSLSGGAGDTQYF
. 16 TRBV4-3 CASSQGITSTNEKLFF
. 15 TRBV27 CASRIDREVYNEQFF
. 14 TRBV19 CASSPFGGNTEAFF
TRBD1 14 TRBV6-6 CASRPGTVNQPQHF
TRBD2 16 TRBV18 CASSPLAGVGNNEQFF
TRBD1 17 TRBV4-3 CASSQLTTRQGGGGYTF